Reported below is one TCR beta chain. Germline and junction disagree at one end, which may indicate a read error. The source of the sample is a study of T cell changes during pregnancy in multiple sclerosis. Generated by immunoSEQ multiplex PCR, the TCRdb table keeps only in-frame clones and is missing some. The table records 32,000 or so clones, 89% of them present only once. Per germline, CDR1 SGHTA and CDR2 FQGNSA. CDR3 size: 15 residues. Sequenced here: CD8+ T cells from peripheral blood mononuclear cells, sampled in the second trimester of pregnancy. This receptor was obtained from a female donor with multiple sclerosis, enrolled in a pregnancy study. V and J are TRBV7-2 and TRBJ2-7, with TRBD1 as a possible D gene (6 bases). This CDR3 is CASTLTGLISYEQYF. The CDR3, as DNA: TGTGCCAGCACCTTAACAGGGCTGATATCGTACGAGCAGTACTTC.